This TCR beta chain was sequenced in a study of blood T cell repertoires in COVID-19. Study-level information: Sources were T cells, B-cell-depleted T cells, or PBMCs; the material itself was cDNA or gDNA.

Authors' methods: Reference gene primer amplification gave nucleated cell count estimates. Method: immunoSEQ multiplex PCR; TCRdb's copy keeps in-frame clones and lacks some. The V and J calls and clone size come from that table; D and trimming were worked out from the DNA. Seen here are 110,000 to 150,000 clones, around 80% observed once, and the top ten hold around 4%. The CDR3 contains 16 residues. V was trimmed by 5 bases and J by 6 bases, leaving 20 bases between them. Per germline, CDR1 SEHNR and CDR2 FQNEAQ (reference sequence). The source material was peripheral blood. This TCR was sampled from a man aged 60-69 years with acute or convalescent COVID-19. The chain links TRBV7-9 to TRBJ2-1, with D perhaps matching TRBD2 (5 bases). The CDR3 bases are TGTGCCAGCAGCGTGGACTTTGAAGCGGATGTCAATGAGCAGTTCTTC. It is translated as CASSVDFEADVNEQFF.